The 15 T cell receptor beta chains listed next were all sequenced from one sample in a study of cytomegalovirus exposure and HLA in healthy donors. PCR amplification relied on 60 Vbeta primers (plus 13 Jbeta primers). Some clones are missing from TCRdb's copy, which holds only in-frame ones; the method was immunoSEQ multiplex PCR. In the table there are 110,000 to 150,000 clones, under 90% of which are singletons. Sequencing used PBMCs. These receptors were obtained from a man between 40 and 49 years old in good health and CMV-seronegative.

The J gene is TRBJ2-7, the V gene TRBV19; 9 positions agree with TRBD1. CDR3 length: 15 residues. V dropped 6 bases and J dropped 2; count of bases not matched to a gene: 8. Germline V lookup: CDR1 LNHDA, CDR2 SQIVND (reference sequence). The DNA of the CDR3 is TGTGCCAGTAGGGCAACAGGGGGCGGACCCTACGAGCAGTACTTC. Translating gives CASRATGGGPYEQYF. The full variable domain, its missing parts supplied by reference TRBV19 and TRBJ2-7, is DGGITQSPKYLFRKEGQNVTLSCEQNLNHDAMYWYRQDPGQGLRLIYYSQIVNDFQKGDIAEGYSVSREKKESFPLTVTSAQKNPTAFYLCASRATGGGPYEQYFGPGTRLTVT.

The chain is built from TRBV6-5 and TRBJ1-2; 8 bases are shared with TRBD1. J was trimmed by 11 bases and V by 6 bases; bases with no gene match: 5. Per germline, CDR1 MNHEY and CDR2 SVGAGI. The CDR3 extends over 11 amino acids. CDR3 in DNA: TGTGCCAGCAGCCAGGGGGCTGGATACACCTTC. Encoded protein: CASSQGAGYTF.

V and J are TRBV28 and TRBJ2-7; the match to TRBD2 covers 7 bases. The germline gives CDR1 MDHEN, CDR2 SYDVKM. The CDR3 has 13 residues. V trimming: 8 bases; J trimming: 1 base; junction bases outside the gene matches: 5. The CDR3 sequence: CASQGGGSYEQYF. The DNA for the CDR3 is TGTGCCAGCCAGGGCGGGGGATCCTACGAGCAGTACTTC.

CDR3 residues: CASREAGGLSQETQYF. For the CDR3, the DNA is TGTGCCAGCAGGGAAGCGGGGGGCCTATCCCAAGAGACCCAGTACTTC. The chain recombines TRBV5-6 with TRBJ2-5, with 9 nucleotides matching TRBD2. Germline V CDR1 and CDR2: SGHDT, YYEEEE. V was clipped by 5 bases and J by 1 base; unmatched bases: 9. This CDR3 region has 16 residues.

The V and J genes are TRBV7-3 and TRBJ2-2, with 8 bases lining up with TRBD1. The V segment lost 2 bases and the J segment 3 bases; nucleotides outside the gene matches: 8. CDR3 length: 17 residues. The germline V gene has CDR1 SGHTA and CDR2 FQGTGA. CDR3 in amino acids: CASSLRYQGADTGELFF. CDR3 bases: TGTGCCAGCAGCTTACGGTATCAGGGGGCGGACACCGGGGAGCTGTTTTTT.

The J gene is TRBJ1-5, the V gene TRBV6-1; tentative D call: TRBD1 (5 bases). The V end lost 2 bases, the J end lost 7 bases, and 15 bases lay between the germline ends. Germline assignment: CDR1 MNHNS and CDR2 SASEGT. The CDR3 covers 15 residues. CDR3 in DNA: TGTGCCAGCAGTGAAATGTGGCAGGGTTTCCAGCCCCAGCATTTT. Its translation: CASSEMWQGFQPQHF.

This rearrangement joins TRBV21-1 to TRBJ1-1. TRBV21-1 is labeled a pseudogene. The CDR3 loop spans 15 amino acids. CDR3 in amino acids: CASSKALRRFTEAFF. For the CDR3, the DNA is TGTGCCAGCAGCAAAGCGCTGAGGAGATTCACTGAAGCTTTCTTT.

The chain employs TRBV7-2 and TRBJ1-1, with 8 bases that match TRBD1. CDR3 length: 15 amino acids. Germline-derived CDR1 and CDR2 are SGHTA and FQGNSA. Unmatched junction bases numbered 10, after V lost 1 base and J lost 9 bases. Here the CDR3 DNA reads TGTGCCAGCAGCTTAGAAAGGCAGGGGGCTCGGAAAGCTTTCTTT. As protein: CASSLERQGARKAFF.

This clone was recorded a few times. This rearrangement joins TRBV5-5 to TRBJ1-2, with unresolved D. Germline V gene lookup returns CDR1 SGHKS and CDR2 YYEKEE (reference sequence). The CDR3 loop spans 16 amino acids. Trimming removed 1 base at V and 4 bases at J, with 17 bases between. CDR3: CASSLSYSGDPYGYTF. In DNA form, the CDR3 reads TGTGCCAGCAGCTTGTCCTATTCGGGTGATCCCTATGGCTACACCTTC.

The V and J genes are TRBV6-4 and TRBJ1-6, with D maybe TRBD1 (6 bases). Trimming removed 6 bases from V and 7 bases from J, with 10 bases in between. CDR1 is MRHNA and CDR2 is SNTAGT in the germline V gene. CDR3 length: 13 amino acids. The CDR3 nucleotides read TGTGCCAGCAGAGGACAGCCAAATTCACCCCTCCACTTT. Translated: CASRGQPNSPLHF.

The rearrangement joins TRBV7-2 to TRBJ2-7; D uncertain. Trimming shortened V by 5 bases and J by 3 bases, and 14 bases separated the two germline ends. The CDR3 runs to 14 residues. CDR1 is SGHTA and CDR2 is FQGNSA in the germline V gene. This chain's CDR3 is CASSVDSLLYEQYF. CDR3 sequence (DNA): TGTGCCAGCAGCGTAGACTCCCTTCTCTACGAGCAGTACTTC. Combining the CDR3 with reference TRBV7-2 and TRBJ2-7 gives the whole variable domain GAGVSQSPSNKVTEKGKDVELRCDPISGHTALYWYRQSLGQGLEFLIYFQGNSAPDKSGLPSDRFSAERTGGSVSTLTIQRTQQEDSAVYLCASSVDSLLYEQYFGPGTRLTVT.

CDR3 in DNA: TGTGCCAGCAAAGGCCAGGGTGGCAATCAGCCCCAGCATTTT. Its translation is CASKGQGGNQPQHF. The genes are TRBV28 and TRBJ1-5, with D possibly matching TRBD1 (5 bases). Trimming stripped 7 bases from V and 2 bases from J, with 12 bases between. Germline CDR1 and CDR2: MDHEN and SYDVKM. The length of the CDR3 is 14 residues.

This clone was observed a handful of times. The CDR3 DNA sequence: TGTGCCAGCAGCTTCTGGACAGGGGGGAACACTGAAGCTTTCTTT. This sequence encodes CASSFWTGGNTEAFF. This chain joins TRBV5-4 and TRBJ1-1; TRBD1 aligns across 10 bases. Trimming removed 2 bases from V and 1 base from J; junction bases left unmatched: 2. CDR3 length: 15 residues. Germline assignment: CDR1 SGHNT and CDR2 YYREEE (reference sequence). The variable domain in full, completed from reference TRBV5-4 and TRBJ1-1, reads ETGVTQSPTHLIKTRGQQVTLRCSSQSGHNTVSWYQQALGQGPQFIFQYYREEENGRGNFPPRFSGLQFPNYSSELNVNALELDDSALYLCASSFWTGGNTEAFFGQGTRLTVV.

This chain links TRBV5-1 with TRBJ2-2; TRBD1 matches at 7 bases. Per germline, CDR1 SGHRS and CDR2 YFSETQ. There are 12 residues in the CDR3. J gave up 8 bases and V 6 bases, and 4 bases lay outside the gene matches. The CDR3 bases are TGCGCCAGCACCCAGGACAGGGGGGAGCTGTTTTTT. Amino acid sequence: CASTQDRGELFF.

The CDR3 region has the DNA TGTGCCAGCAGTCCCCTACAGGGGAATCAGCCCCAGCATTTT. Translation gives CASSPLQGNQPQHF. V usage is TRBV27 and J usage is TRBJ1-5; 7 bases line up with TRBD1. With V trimmed by 5 bases and J by 4 bases, 5 bases remained unmatched. From germline, CDR1 is MNHEY and CDR2 SMNVEV (reference sequence). There are 14 residues in the CDR3.